The 4 T cell receptor beta chains below come from one sample, sequenced in a study of cytomegalovirus exposure and HLA in healthy donors. Assay: immunoSEQ multiplex PCR; the TCRdb copy retains only in-frame clones and omits some. Among 120,000 or so clones, approximately 88% were seen once, and the ten largest hold 2% to 2.5%. Sequenced input: PBMCs. These receptors were taken from a woman aged 18-29 years in good health and CMV-seronegative.

This clone showed up just a few times. CDR3 amino acids: CASSGTGIYGYTF. The CDR3 nucleotides read TGTGCCAGCAGCGGGACAGGCATCTATGGCTACACCTTC. This chain uses TRBV7-9 with TRBJ1-2, with TRBD1 identical over 8 bases. Trimming cost V 5 bases and J 4 bases; bases outside gene matches: 3. CDR3 length: 13 amino acids. CDR1 is SEHNR and CDR2 is FQNEAQ in the germline V gene (reference sequence).

The gene calls are TRBV6-1 and TRBJ2-3, with TRBD2 matching 7 bases. The germline V gene encodes CDR1 MNHNS and CDR2 SASEGT. The CDR3 covers 18 residues. V lost 0 bases to trimming and J lost 4 bases; unmatched junction nucleotides: 13. CDR3 loop: CASSEALWGRAHPDTQYF. The CDR3 nucleotides read TGTGCCAGCAGTGAAGCGCTTTGGGGGAGGGCCCATCCAGATACGCAGTATTTT.

The chain couples TRBV5-6 to TRBJ2-7, with D possibly being TRBD2 (6 bases). V lost 4 bases and J 2 bases, leaving 10 bases between the germline ends. The germline V gene has CDR1 SGHDT and CDR2 YYEEEE. CDR3 length: 13 residues. CDR3: CASSPSGPYEQYF. CDR3 DNA: TGTGCCAGCAGCCCGAGCGGGCCCTACGAGCAGTACTTC.

J is TRBJ2-3 and V is TRBV7-9, with TRBD2 matching over 10 bases. V dropped 1 base and J dropped 9; count of bases not matched to a gene: 4. CDR1 and CDR2 from the germline V gene are SEHNR and FQNEAQ (reference sequence). The CDR3 runs to 14 residues. The CDR3 DNA follows: TGTGCCAGCAGCTTAGTAGCGGGAGGTCTAACGCAGTATTTT. It is translated as CASSLVAGGLTQYF.